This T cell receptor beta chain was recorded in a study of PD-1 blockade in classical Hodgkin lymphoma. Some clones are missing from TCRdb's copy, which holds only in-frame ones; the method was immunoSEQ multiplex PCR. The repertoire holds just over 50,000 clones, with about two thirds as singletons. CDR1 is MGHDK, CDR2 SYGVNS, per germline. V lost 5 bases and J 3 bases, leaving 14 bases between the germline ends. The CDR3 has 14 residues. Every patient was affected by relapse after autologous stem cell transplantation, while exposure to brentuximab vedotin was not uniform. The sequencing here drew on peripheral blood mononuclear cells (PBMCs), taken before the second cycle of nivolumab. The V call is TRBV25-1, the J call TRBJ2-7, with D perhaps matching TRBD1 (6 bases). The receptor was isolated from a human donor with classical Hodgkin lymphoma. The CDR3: CASSRPQQGYEQYF. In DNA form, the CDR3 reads TGTGCCAGCAGTCGCCCCCAACAGGGCTACGAGCAGTACTTC.